The T cell receptor beta chain described here comes from a study of blood T cell repertoires in COVID-19. About the study: Sources were T cells, B-cell-depleted T cells, or PBMCs; the material itself was cDNA or gDNA.

Sequencing was performed with immunoSEQ multiplex PCR; in TCRdb, only in-frame clones are kept and a portion is missing. The sample lists just under 350,000 clones, under 95% occurring once. The ends lost 1 base at V and 0 bases at J; junction bases unmatched: 5. The CDR3 runs to 18 residues. Per germline, CDR1 LGHNA and CDR2 YSLEER. This clone was seen just once. The V gene is TRBV4-3, the J gene TRBJ2-3; TRBD2 aligns across 12 bases. The TCR comes from a woman in her late teens or twenties who had recovered from COVID-19. The source material was peripheral blood. CDR3 sequence: CASSQGTSGEPSTDTQYF. CDR3 DNA sequence: TGCGCCAGCAGCCAAGGGACTAGCGGGGAACCTAGCACAGATACGCAGTATTTT.